The present TCR beta chain was sequenced within a study of blood T cell repertoires in COVID-19. This clone appeared once. The CDR3 is made up of 15 amino acids. V lost 1 base, J lost 2 bases, and 3 bases stayed unmatched. From germline, CDR1 is LNHDA and CDR2 SQIVND (reference sequence). The data were produced by immunoSEQ multiplex PCR, yet TCRdb's version contains in-frame clones alone and is incomplete. The table lists 120,000 or so clones, 65% to 85% of them singletons. The sequence came from a man aged 25 to 40 with COVID-19, enrolled during active disease. V is TRBV19 and J is TRBJ2-5, with 8 bases lining up with TRBD1. Sequencing was performed on peripheral blood. CDR3 DNA: TGTGCCAGTAGTATAGCGAGACAGGGGCAAGAGACCCAGTACTTC. Translated, it gives CASSIARQGQETQYF. Combining the CDR3 with reference TRBV19 and TRBJ2-5 gives the whole variable domain DGGITQSPKYLFRKEGQNVTLSCEQNLNHDAMYWYRQDPGQGLRLIYYSQIVNDFQKGDIAEGYSVSREKKESFPLTVTSAQKNPTAFYLCASSIARQGQETQYFGPGTRLLVL.